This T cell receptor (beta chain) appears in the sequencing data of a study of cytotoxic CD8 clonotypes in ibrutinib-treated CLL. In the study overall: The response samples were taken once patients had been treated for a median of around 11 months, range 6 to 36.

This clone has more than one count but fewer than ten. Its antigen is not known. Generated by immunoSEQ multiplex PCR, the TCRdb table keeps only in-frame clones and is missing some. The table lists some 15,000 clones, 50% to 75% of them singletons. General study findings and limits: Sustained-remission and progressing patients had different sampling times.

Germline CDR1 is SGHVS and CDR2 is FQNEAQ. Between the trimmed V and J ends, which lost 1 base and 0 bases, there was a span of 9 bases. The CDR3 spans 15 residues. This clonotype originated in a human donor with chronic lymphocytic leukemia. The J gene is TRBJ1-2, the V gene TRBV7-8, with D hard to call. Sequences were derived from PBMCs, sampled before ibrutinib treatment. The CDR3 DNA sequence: TGTGCCAGCAGCTTAGAATGGGTTTCTAACTATGGCTACACCTTC. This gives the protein CASSLEWVSNYGYTF.